The sequence of this T cell receptor beta chain was determined in a study of cytotoxic CD8 clonotypes in ibrutinib-treated CLL. Whole-study context: The taking of response samples occurred after a median around 11 months of treatment, with a range of 6 to 36.

V was pared by 5 bases and J by 1 base, with 11 bases of the junction left unmatched. The V gene's germline CDR1 is LNHDA and CDR2 SQIVND (reference sequence). The CDR3 is 17 residues long. Clones were read by immunoSEQ multiplex PCR, and TCRdb kept only the in-frame ones, dropping some. The table includes about 160,000 clones, about 84% detected once. To note about this clone: Its antigen is as yet unknown.

Overall study findings and caveats: Measured clonality at baseline was greater than in age-matched healthy donors and tracked with circulating CD8+ T-cell counts.

The chain recombines TRBV19 with TRBJ2-1; TRBD2 aligns across 7 bases. The TCR originated in a human donor with chronic lymphocytic leukemia. The sequenced sample was PBMCs, obtained after 24 months of ibrutinib treatment. The CDR3 DNA sequence: TGTGCCAGTAGTTCCGGCGGGAGTTGGGATTCCTACAATGAGCAGTTCTTC. Translating it yields CASSSGGSWDSYNEQFF.